This entry lists 14 T cell receptor beta chains sequenced from one sample in a study of T-cell reconstitution after alpha-beta-depleted transplantation in children. A library of TCRbeta sequences, prepared with unique molecular identifiers, was generated. A single record per CDR3 protein comes from TCRdb applying MiXCR to the PCR reads. The table records 300,000 to 400,000 distinct CDR3 sequences, around 16% of them present only once. The source material was PBMCs, mostly from graft donor cells, sampled 360 days after TCRalphabeta/CD19-depleted stem cell transplant. The receptor source for this set is a male patient between 2 and 9 years old who had a stem cell transplant for acute lymphoblastic leukemia, so the T cells may come from the graft donor.

This clonotype has a handful of counts. This rearrangement joins TRBV29-1 to TRBJ1-1, with D uncertain. The CDR3 runs to 12 residues. Trimming took 4 bases from V and 2 from J, leaving 8 bases between them. Germline V gene sequence: CDR1 SQVTM, CDR2 ANQGSEA. As DNA, the CDR3 is TGCAGCGTTGTTCTCAGCAACACTGAAGCTTTCTTT. It codes for CSVVLSNTEAFF. The entire variable domain, with the rest obtained from reference TRBV29-1 and TRBJ1-1, is as follows: SAVISQKPSRDICQRGTSLTIQCQVDSQVTMMFWYRQQPGQSLTLIATANQGSEATYESGFVIDKFPISRPNLTFSTLTVSNMSPEDSSIYLCSVVLSNTEAFFGQGTRLTVV.

This chain connects TRBV7-9 to TRBJ2-5; the D gene is possibly TRBD2 (6 bases). This CDR3 spans 16 amino acids. V dropped 3 bases and J dropped 5 bases, with 19 bases sitting between them. In germline, CDR1 is SEHNR, CDR2 FQNEAQ (reference sequence). The CDR3 here is CASSFPPSGGKETQYF. In DNA form, the CDR3 reads TGTGCCAGCAGCTTTCCCCCCTCAGGAGGGAAGGAGACCCAGTACTTC.

The rearrangement joins TRBV5-5 to TRBJ1-5; unclear D gene. The germline V gene has CDR1 SGHKS and CDR2 YYEKEE (reference sequence). The CDR3 has 16 amino acids. V was trimmed by 0 bases and J by 0 bases, leaving 10 bases between them. The CDR3, as DNA: TGTGCCAGCAGCTTGGGGGCCGGCCATAGCAATCAGCCCCAGCATTTT. This sequence encodes CASSLGAGHSNQPQHF.

This clonotype turned up a few times. The V gene is TRBV20-1, the J gene TRBJ1-1; D unclear. CDR1 is DFQATT, CDR2 SNEGSKA, per germline (reference sequence). V shed 0 bases and J shed 7 bases, with 6 bases lying between them. CDR3 length: 11 residues. The CDR3 sequence is CSARDRDEAFF. CDR3 nucleotides: TGCAGTGCTAGAGATCGTGATGAAGCTTTCTTT.

The chain combines TRBV5-1 with TRBJ2-7; TRBD1 or TRBD2 may be the D gene (5 bases each). Trimming took 1 base from V and 6 from J, leaving 14 bases between them. CDR1 is SGHRS and CDR2 is YFSETQ in the germline V gene. CDR3 size: 14 residues. The CDR3 sequence is CASSLMLGTSEQYF. CDR3 nucleotides: TGCGCCAGCAGCTTGATGCTAGGGACCAGCGAGCAGTACTTC.

This chain connects TRBV6-2 or TRBV6-3 to TRBJ1-4; no clear D gene. Trimming shortened V by 6 bases and J by 8 bases, and 10 bases separated the two germline ends. CDR1 and CDR2 from the germline V gene are MNHEY and SVGEGT. The CDR3 covers 12 residues. Written as DNA, the CDR3 is TGTGCCAGCAGCAACAATGTGGAAAAACTGTTTTTT. This translates into CASSNNVEKLFF.

This clonotype was observed a handful of times. The chain is built from TRBV29-1 and TRBJ2-5, with no clear D. The CDR3 is 13 residues long. CDR1 SQVTM and CDR2 ANQGSEA come from the germline V gene. V lost 0 bases to trimming and J lost 3 bases, with 8 bases between them. CDR3 DNA sequence: TGCAGCGTTGAAGATAACTTGGAAGAGACCCAGTACTTC. It specifies CSVEDNLEETQYF.

This clonotype was counted a few times. The rearrangement links TRBV3-1 to TRBJ2-1; no firm D call. CDR3 length: 15 amino acids. Trimming took 4 bases from V and 3 from J, leaving 13 bases between them. Germline V lookup: CDR1 LGHDT, CDR2 YNNKEL (reference sequence). CDR3 coding DNA: TGTGCCAGCAGCCCCGGCCTGTGGGACTACAATGAGCAGTTCTTC. As protein: CASSPGLWDYNEQFF.

This clonotype was observed a handful of times. CDR3 sequence: CASSRQGRIYNEQFF. In nucleotides, the CDR3 is TGTGCCAGCTCTCGCCAGGGAAGGATCTACAATGAGCAGTTCTTC. This chain uses TRBV18 with TRBJ2-1, with D perhaps TRBD1 (5 bases). V lost 6 bases, J lost 3 bases, and 15 bases lay in between. The CDR3 runs 15 residues. Looked up from germline, CDR1 is KGHSH and CDR2 is LQKENI.

This clonotype was recorded a few times. V and J are TRBV6-5 and TRBJ2-1; 7 bases match TRBD2. Unmatched junction bases numbered 4, after V lost 0 bases and J lost 2 bases. Germline CDR1 is MNHEY and CDR2 is SVGAGI. The length of the CDR3 is 16 residues. The CDR3 region is CASSYSRGRTYNEQFF. The DNA for the CDR3 is TGTGCCAGCAGTTACTCTCGCGGGAGAACCTACAATGAGCAGTTCTTC.

This clonotype was counted only a few times. The V gene is TRBV9, the J gene TRBJ2-2; the D is unclear. The CDR3 has 13 residues. Between the trimmed V and J ends, which lost 1 base and 6 bases, there was a span of 7 bases. Looked up from germline, CDR1 is SGDLS and CDR2 is YYNGEE. CDR3 amino acids: CASSVLSSGELFF. CDR3 nucleotides: TGTGCCAGCAGCGTATTAAGTTCCGGGGAGCTGTTTTTT.

This clonotype was picked up a small number of times. The J gene is TRBJ1-1, the V gene TRBV2, with D possibly matching TRBD1 (6 bases). The CDR3 runs 12 residues. Germline V gives CDR1 SNHLY, CDR2 FYNNEI. V lost 5 bases and J 6 bases, leaving 10 bases between the germline ends. CDR3 sequence: CASSLRGAEAFF. The CDR3 DNA is TGTGCCAGCAGTCTCAGGGGCGCTGAAGCTTTCTTT.

The chain employs TRBV6-2 or TRBV6-3 and TRBJ2-5, with no clear D. This CDR3 has 12 residues. Trimming stripped 4 bases from V and 5 bases from J, with 8 bases between. The germline gives CDR1 MNHEY, CDR2 SVGEGT. CDR3: CASSFWAETQYF. CDR3 in DNA: TGTGCCAGCAGTTTTTGGGCGGAGACCCAGTACTTC.

The CDR3 here is CASSHTLTGAAYEQYF. The CDR3 coding sequence is TGCGCCAGCAGCCACACCCTGACAGGGGCAGCGTACGAGCAGTACTTC. The chain couples TRBV4-3 to TRBJ2-7; 8 bases match TRBD1. This CDR3 region has 16 residues. With 3 bases clipped from V and 4 bases from J, the junction kept 11 bases outside the gene matches. Germline lookup yields CDR1 LGHNA and CDR2 YSLEER.